This T cell receptor beta chain was retrieved from a study of T cells after yellow fever vaccination. Study context: The fractions with low cell numbers were processed using SMART-Seq v4 Ultra Low Input.

This clonotype was seen only a few times. As yet, its antigen is unknown. It was through 5'RACE template switching that TCR cDNA was made, with a universal primer site and UMIs added. TCRdb passed the 5' RACE reads through MiXCR, listing each CDR3 protein once. The data show about 320,000 distinct CDR3 sequences, 3.5% to 4.5% seen once. Study results and limitations: In post-booster samples, most primary-vaccination clones reappeared (just under 97% CD4, 88% CD8).

V was pared by 6 bases and J by 3 bases, with 4 bases of the junction left unmatched. The V gene's germline CDR1 is ENHRY and CDR2 SYGVKD. The CDR3 loop spans 13 amino acids. Sequencing used PBMCs, obtained 15 days after the yellow fever booster vaccination. The receptor was isolated from a man younger than 35 who received the YFV17D yellow fever vaccine. V usage is TRBV10-3 and J usage is TRBJ2-7, with TRBD1 identical over 8 bases. CDR3 protein: CAIRDREDYEQYV. The CDR3 coding sequence is TGTGCCATCAGGGACAGGGAGGACTACGAGCAGTACGTC.